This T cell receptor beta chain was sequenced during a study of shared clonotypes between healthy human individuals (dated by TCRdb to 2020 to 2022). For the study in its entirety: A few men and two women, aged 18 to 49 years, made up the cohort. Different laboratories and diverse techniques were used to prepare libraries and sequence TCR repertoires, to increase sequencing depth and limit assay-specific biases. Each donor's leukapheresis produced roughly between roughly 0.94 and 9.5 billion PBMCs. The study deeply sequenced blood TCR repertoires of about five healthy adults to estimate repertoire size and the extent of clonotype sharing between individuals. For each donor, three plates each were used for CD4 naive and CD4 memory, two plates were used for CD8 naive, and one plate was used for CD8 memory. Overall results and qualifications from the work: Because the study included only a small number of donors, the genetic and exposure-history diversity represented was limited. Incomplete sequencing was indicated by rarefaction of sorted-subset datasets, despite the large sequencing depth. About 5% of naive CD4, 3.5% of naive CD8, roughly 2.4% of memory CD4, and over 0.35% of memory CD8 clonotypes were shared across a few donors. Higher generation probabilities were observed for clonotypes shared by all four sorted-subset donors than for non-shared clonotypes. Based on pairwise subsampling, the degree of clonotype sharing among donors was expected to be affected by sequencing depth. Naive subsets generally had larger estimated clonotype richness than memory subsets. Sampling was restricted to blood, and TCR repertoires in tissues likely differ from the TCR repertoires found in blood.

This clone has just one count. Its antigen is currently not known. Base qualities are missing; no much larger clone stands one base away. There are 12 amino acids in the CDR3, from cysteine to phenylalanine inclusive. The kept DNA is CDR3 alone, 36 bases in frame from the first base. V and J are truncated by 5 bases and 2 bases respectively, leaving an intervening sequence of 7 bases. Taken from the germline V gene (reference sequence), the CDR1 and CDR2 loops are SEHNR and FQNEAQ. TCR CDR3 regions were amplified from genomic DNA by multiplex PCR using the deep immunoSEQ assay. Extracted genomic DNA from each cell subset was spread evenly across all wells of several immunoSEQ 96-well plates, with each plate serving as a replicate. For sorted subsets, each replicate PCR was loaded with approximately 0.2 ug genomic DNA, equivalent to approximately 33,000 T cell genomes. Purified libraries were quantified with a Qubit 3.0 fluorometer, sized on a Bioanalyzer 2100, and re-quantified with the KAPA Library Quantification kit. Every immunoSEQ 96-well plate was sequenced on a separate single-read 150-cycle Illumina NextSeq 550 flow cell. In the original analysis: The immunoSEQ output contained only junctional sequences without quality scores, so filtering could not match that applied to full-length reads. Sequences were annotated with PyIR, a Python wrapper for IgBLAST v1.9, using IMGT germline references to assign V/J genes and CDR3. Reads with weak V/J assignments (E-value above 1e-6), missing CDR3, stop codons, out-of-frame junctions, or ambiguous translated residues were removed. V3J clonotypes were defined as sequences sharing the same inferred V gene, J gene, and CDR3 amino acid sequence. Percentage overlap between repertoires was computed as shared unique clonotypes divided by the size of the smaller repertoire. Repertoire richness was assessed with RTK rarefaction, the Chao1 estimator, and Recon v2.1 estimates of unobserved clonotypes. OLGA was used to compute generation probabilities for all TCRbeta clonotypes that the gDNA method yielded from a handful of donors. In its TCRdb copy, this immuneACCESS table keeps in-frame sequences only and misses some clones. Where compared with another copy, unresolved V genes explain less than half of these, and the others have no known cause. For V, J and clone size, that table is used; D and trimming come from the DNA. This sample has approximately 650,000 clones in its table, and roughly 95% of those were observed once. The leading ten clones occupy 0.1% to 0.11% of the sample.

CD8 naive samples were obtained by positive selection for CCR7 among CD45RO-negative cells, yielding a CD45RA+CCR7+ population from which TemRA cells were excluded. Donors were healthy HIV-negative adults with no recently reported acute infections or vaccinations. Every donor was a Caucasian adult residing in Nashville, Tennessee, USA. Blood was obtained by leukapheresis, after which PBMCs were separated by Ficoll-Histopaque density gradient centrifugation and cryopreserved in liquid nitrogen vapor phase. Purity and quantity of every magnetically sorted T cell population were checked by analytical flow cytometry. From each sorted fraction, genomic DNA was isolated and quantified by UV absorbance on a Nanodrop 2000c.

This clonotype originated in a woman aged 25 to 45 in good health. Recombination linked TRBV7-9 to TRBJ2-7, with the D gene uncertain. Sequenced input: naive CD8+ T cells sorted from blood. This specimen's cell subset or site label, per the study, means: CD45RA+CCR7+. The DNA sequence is TGTGCCAGCAGCCCAAACCCCTACGAGCAGTACTTC. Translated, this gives CASSPNPYEQYF.